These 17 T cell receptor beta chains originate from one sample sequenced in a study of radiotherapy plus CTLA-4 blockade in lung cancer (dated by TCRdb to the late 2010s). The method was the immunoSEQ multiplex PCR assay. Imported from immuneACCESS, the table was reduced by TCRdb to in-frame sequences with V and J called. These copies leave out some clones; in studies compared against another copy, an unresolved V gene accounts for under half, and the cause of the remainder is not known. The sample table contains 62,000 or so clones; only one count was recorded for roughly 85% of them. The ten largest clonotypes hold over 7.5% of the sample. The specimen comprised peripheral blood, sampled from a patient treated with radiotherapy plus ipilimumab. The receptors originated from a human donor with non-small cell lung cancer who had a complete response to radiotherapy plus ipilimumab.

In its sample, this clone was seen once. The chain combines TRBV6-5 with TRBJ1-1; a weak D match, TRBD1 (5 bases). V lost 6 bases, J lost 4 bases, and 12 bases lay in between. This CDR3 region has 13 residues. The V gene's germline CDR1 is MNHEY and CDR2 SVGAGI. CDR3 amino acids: CASRTSGPTEAFF. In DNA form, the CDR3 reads TGTGCCAGCAGGACGTCAGGGCCCACTGAAGCTTTCTTT.

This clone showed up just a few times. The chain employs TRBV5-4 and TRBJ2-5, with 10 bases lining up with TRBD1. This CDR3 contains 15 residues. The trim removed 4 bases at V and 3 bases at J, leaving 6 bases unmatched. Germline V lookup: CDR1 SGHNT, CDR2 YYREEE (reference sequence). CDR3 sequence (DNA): TGTGCCAGCAGCCCGGGGGGGACAGGGGAAGAGACCCAGTACTTC. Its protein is CASSPGGTGEETQYF.

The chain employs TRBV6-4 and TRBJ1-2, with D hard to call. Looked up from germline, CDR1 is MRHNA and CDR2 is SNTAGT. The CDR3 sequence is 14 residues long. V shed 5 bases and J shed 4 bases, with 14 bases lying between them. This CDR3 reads CASSPLASSYGYTF. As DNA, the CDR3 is TGTGCCAGCAGTCCCCTCGCCAGCTCCTATGGCTACACCTTC.

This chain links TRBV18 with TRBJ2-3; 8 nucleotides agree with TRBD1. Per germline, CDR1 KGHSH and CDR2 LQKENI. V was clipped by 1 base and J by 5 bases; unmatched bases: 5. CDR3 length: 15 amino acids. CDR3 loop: CASSPLTGVGDTQYF. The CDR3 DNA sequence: TGTGCCAGCTCACCACTGACAGGGGTGGGAGATACGCAGTATTTT.

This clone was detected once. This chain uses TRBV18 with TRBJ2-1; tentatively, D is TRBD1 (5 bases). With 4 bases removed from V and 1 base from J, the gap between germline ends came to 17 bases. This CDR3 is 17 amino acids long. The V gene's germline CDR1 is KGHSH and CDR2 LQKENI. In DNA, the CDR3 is TGTGCCAGCTCACTAACGACAGACCGGGTGTCCTACAATGAGCAGTTCTTC. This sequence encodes CASSLTTDRVSYNEQFF. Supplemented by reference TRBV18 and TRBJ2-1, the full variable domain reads NAGVMQNPRHLVRRRGQEARLRCSPMKGHSHVYWYRQLPEEGLKFMVYLQKENIIDESGMPKERFSAEFPKEGPSILRIQQVVRGDSAAYFCASSLTTDRVSYNEQFFGPGTRLTVL.

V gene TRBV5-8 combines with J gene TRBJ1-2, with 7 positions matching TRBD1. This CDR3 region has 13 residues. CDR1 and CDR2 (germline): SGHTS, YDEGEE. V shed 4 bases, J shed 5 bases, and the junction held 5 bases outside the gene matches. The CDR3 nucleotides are TGTGCCAGCAGCCGGCCGACAGGGTATGGCTACACCTTC. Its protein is CASSRPTGYGYTF.

CDR3 nucleotide sequence: TGCAGCGTTGGACTAGCGGAATCCACAGATACGCAGTATTTT. This gives the protein CSVGLAESTDTQYF. This chain connects TRBV29-1 to TRBJ2-3, with 9 bases that match TRBD2. Trimming cost V 4 bases and J 2 bases; bases outside gene matches: 4. There are 14 residues in the CDR3. Germline values: CDR1 SQVTM, CDR2 ANQGSEA.

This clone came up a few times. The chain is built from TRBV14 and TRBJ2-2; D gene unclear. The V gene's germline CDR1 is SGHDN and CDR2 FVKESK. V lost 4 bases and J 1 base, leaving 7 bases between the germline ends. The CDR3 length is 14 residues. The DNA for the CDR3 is TGTGCCAGCAGCCCCGGACGGAACACCGGGGAGCTGTTTTTT. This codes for CASSPGRNTGELFF.

CDR3 protein: CASSLDSGGPFEDNEQFF. CDR3 nucleotide sequence: TGTGCCAGCAGCTTAGATAGCGGGGGGCCCTTTGAGGACAATGAGCAGTTCTTC. The V and J genes are TRBV11-2 and TRBJ2-1, with TRBD2 identical over 10 bases. V dropped 0 bases and J dropped 5; count of bases not matched to a gene: 10. Germline CDR1 reads SGHAT; CDR2 reads FQNNGV. The CDR3 extends over 18 amino acids.

CDR3 sequence: CASNVQYGTGGTGELFF. The CDR3 DNA follows: TGTGCCAGCAACGTTCAATACGGGACAGGGGGCACCGGGGAGCTGTTTTTT. The chain recombines TRBV5-6 with TRBJ2-2, with 11 bases lining up with TRBD1. After removal of 6 bases from V and 4 bases from J, the junction contained 11 bases not matched to a gene. CDR3 size: 17 residues. Germline values: CDR1 SGHDT, CDR2 YYEEEE. The complete variable domain, with remaining parts taken from reference TRBV5-6 and TRBJ2-2, reads DAGVTQSPTHLIKTRGQQVTLRCSPKSGHDTVSWYQQALGQGPQFIFQYYEEEERQRGNFPDRFSGHQFPNYSSELNVNALLLGDSALYLCASNVQYGTGGTGELFFGEGSRLTVL.

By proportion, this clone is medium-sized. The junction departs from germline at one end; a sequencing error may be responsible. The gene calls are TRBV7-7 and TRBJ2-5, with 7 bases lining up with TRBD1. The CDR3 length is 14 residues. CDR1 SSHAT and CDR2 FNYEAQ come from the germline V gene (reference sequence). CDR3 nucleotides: TGTGCTAGCAGCTTACTTGAGGGGGCAGAGACCCAGTACTTC. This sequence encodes CASSLLEGAETQYF.

The CDR3 bases are TGTGCCAGCAGCGTCGGCGTTCAGGGAGAAGAGACCCAGTACTTC. This codes for CASSVGVQGEETQYF. The rearrangement uses TRBV9 and TRBJ2-5; perhaps D is TRBD1 or TRBD2 (5 bases each). Germline-derived CDR1 and CDR2 are SGDLS and YYNGEE. This CDR3 contains 15 residues. Trimming pared 2 bases from V and 3 bases from J, leaving 14 bases between.

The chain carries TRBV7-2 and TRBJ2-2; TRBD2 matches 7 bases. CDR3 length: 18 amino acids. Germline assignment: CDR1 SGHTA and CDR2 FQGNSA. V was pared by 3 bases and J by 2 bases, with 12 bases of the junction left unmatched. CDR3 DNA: TGTGCCAGCAGCTTGTACCCTAGCGGAGGGATTAACACCGGGGAGCTGTTTTTT. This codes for CASSLYPSGGINTGELFF.

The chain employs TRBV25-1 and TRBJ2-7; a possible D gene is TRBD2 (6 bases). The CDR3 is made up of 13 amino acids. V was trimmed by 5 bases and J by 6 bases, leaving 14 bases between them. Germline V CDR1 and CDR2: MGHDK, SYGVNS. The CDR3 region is CASSSGLVGEQYV. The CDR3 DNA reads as TGTGCCAGCAGTTCGGGACTGGTAGGCGAGCAGTACGTC.

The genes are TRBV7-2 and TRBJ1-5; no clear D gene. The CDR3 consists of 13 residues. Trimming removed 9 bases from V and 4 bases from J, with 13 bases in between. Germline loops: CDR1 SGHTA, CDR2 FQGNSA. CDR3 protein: CASSPHGNQPQHF. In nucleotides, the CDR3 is TGTGCCAGTTCACCCCACGGGAATCAGCCCCAGCATTTT.

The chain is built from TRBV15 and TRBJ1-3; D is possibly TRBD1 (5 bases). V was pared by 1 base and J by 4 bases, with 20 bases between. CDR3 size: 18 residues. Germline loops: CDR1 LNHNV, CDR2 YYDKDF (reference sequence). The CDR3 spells CATSRGKLGEQVGNTIYF. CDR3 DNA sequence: TGTGCCACCAGCAGAGGCAAATTGGGGGAACAGGTCGGAAACACCATATATTTT.

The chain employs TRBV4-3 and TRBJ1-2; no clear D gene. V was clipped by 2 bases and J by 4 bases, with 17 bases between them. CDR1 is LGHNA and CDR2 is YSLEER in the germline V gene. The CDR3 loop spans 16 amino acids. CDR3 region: CASSQSSRRLGYGYTF. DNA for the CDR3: TGCGCCAGCAGCCAATCCAGCCGTAGACTAGGCTATGGCTACACCTTC.